This T cell receptor (beta chain) comes out of a study of blood T cell repertoires in COVID-19. Study-wide context: Samples of COVID-19 (acute and convalescent) were obtained from the United States, Italy and Spain. T cells, B-cell-depleted T cells, or PBMCs supplied cDNA or gDNA.

Germline CDR1 KGHDR, CDR2 SFDVKD. Trimming left V 3 bases short and J 2 bases short, with 14 bases between. The CDR3 has 16 amino acids. As handled by the study authors: Amplification from reference gene primers served as the basis for estimated nucleated cell counts. This table comes from immunoSEQ multiplex PCR, and its TCRdb copy is limited to in-frame clones, with some not included. The D gene and trimming were derived from the DNA, and the V and J assignments and clone size from that table. The sample has more than 75,000 clones, more than 70% seen once. The sequence came from a woman in her 70s with acute or convalescent COVID-19. The specimen sequenced was peripheral blood. The chain has TRBV24-1 and TRBJ2-3; a possible D gene is TRBD2 (6 bases). CDR3 bases: TGTGCCACCAGTGATCCCTGGGGGGAAGACACAGATACGCAGTATTTT. Its protein is CATSDPWGEDTDTQYF.